Sequencing of this TCR beta chain was carried out in a study of T cells in localized non-small cell lung cancer. Notes on the study in general: The greatest T cell clonality was found in uninvolved adjacent lung (higher than in tumor). Detection in adjacent lung was observed for a median about 56 of the top 100 tumor clones. Longer overall survival was associated with a higher density of T cells in the blood.

TCRdb keeps only in-frame clones here, not all; method: immunoSEQ multiplex PCR. The sample shows roughly 48,000 clones, about 72% of them seen only once. About this clone itself: Its antigen is still unknown.

CDR1 and CDR2 from the germline V gene are LNHDA and SQIVND (reference sequence). The CDR3 extends over 14 amino acids. Trimming cost V 7 bases and J 9 bases; bases outside gene matches: 8. The chain links TRBV19 to TRBJ2-1; 11 nucleotides match TRBD2. Sequences were derived from peripheral blood, sampled before any cancer treatment. This receptor was taken from a man aged 40 to 75 with stage I squamous cell lung carcinoma. In nucleotides, the CDR3 is TGTGCCAGTACAGCGACTAGCGGGGTCGGTGAGCAGTTCTTC. As protein: CASTATSGVGEQFF.